This T cell receptor beta chain comes out of a study of blood T cells in healthy people across ages. The use of a sample-barcoded 5' primer and a J-beta primer mix characterized a second PCR of about 7 to 12 cycles. Paired-end reads containing CDR3 totaled no fewer than 3 million for each sample. Each CDR3 protein is one row after TCRdb ran MiXCR on the 5' RACE reads. The sample includes around 990,000 distinct CDR3 sequences, roughly 24% of them seen just once. Broader study findings: The unsorted PBMCs prevented any conclusive comparison of naive versus antigen-experienced cells.

Trimming removed 1 base at V and 5 bases at J, with 11 bases between. The germline gives CDR1 LGHNA, CDR2 YSLEER. The CDR3 contains 15 residues. Concerning this clonotype: Its target is not known.

This sample also appeared in a second study, on T cells of mothers and their children.

The clonotype was recovered from a girl aged 2-10 years in good health. V is TRBV4-3 and J is TRBJ1-4; D is perhaps TRBD1 (5 bases). Specimen: blood. The CDR3 DNA follows: TGCGCCAGCAGCCAAGGAACGGGGGGGAATGAAAAACTGTTTTTT. This translates into CASSQGTGGNEKLFF.